This TCR beta chain was captured in a study of T cell clonotyping in hematopoietic cell transplantation. Study-wide background: Pretransplant recipient samples were taken after cytoreduction.

Comments on this clone: The antigen is undetermined.

TCRdb's copy holds only in-frame clones and misses some; the assay was immunoSEQ multiplex PCR. The sample records about 80,000 clones, almost 97% being singletons. Losses at the gene ends were 3 bases for V and 11 bases for J; bases not matched to a gene: 6. Germline V lookup: CDR1 MNHEY, CDR2 SVGAGI. CDR3 size: 15 residues. Noted time point: recipient sample about 28 days before transplant, after cytoreduction. General study results and limits: Recipient TCR diversity dropped after transplant; expanded clonotypes rose from day 30 to 180.

This chain joins TRBV6-5 and TRBJ1-6, with 11 bases lining up with TRBD1. The sample consisted of peripheral blood mononuclear cells, taken before stem cell transplant. The origin of this receptor is a woman between 50 and 59 years old with acute myeloid leukemia. Some clones in this sample may be carry-over from other donors' samples. In DNA form, the CDR3 reads TGTGCCAGCAGTTATTTCGGGACAGGGGGACCACCCCTCCACTTT. Its translation: CASSYFGTGGPPLHF.